This T cell receptor beta chain was recovered during a study of T cell clonality in common variable immunodeficiency. Study-level points and caveats: CVID subjects had higher TCRbeta clonality than healthy controls, most marked in about a third. Fewer TCRbeta clones were shared among CVID subjects than controls. Reportedly, TCR beta sequences from common variable immunodeficiency showed fewer deletions and N-nucleotide insertions.

Sequencing was performed with immunoSEQ multiplex PCR; in TCRdb, only in-frame clones are kept and a portion is missing. Altogether about 64,000 clones were found in the sample, and no singletons occur. Germline CDR1 reads SGHVS; CDR2 reads FQNEAQ. V lost 2 bases, J lost 4 bases, and 11 bases lay in between. This CDR3 has 14 residues. There are many counts of this clone. What it recognizes is unknown. Sequencing ends 3 residues short of the CDR3 end; the germline J gene provides the rest. Material for sequencing was peripheral blood mononuclear cells. The origin of this receptor is a person between 18 and 75 years old in good health. J is TRBJ1-2 and V is TRBV7-8, with no clear D. Here the CDR3 reads CASSLLRTSYGYTF. Partial CDR3 DNA: TGTGCCAGCAGCTTACTGCGCACGAGCTATGGC.